The clone carrying this T cell receptor (beta chain) was picked up a small number of times. The entry originates in a study of blood T cell repertoires in COVID-19. The overall study: PBMCs, B-cell-depleted T cells, or T cells were the source of the cDNA or gDNA that made up the material.

Germline V gives CDR1 SEHNR, CDR2 FQNEAQ (reference sequence). The CDR3 spans 15 residues. V shed 1 base and J 3 bases; nucleotides not matched to a gene: 2. Methods used by the authors: The assay estimated nucleated cells by amplifying reference gene primers. Repertoires were generated with immunoSEQ multiplex PCR, while TCRdb's copy carries only in-frame clones and drops some. The DNA gave D and trimming, while V, J and clone size come from that table. The sample carries hundreds of thousands of clones, more than 80% recorded once. The chain links TRBV7-9 to TRBJ1-3, with 8 bases fitting TRBD1. This TCR was recovered from a woman between 25 and 40 years old with active or convalescent COVID-19. Source material: peripheral blood. CDR3 protein: CASSLETGVGNTIYF. CDR3 bases: TGTGCCAGCAGCTTAGAGACAGGGGTTGGAAACACCATATATTTT.